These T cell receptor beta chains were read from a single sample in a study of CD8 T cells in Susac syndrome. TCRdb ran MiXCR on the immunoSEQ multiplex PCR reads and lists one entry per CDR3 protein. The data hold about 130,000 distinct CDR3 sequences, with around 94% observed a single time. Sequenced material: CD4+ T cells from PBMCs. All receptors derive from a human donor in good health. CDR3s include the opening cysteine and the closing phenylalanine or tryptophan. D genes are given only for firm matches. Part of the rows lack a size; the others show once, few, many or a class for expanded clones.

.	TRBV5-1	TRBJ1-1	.	TGCGCCAGCAGCTTGGATCCGGGTTCCATGAACACTGAAGCTTTCTTT	CASSLDPGSMNTEAFF
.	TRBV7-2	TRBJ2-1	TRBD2	TGTGCCAGCAGCTTAGTGGCGGGAGGTTACAATGAGCAGTTCTTC	CASSLVAGGYNEQFF
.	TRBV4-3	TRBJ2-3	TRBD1	TGCGCCAGCAGCCACCCGAAAGGCGAGACAGGGAGCACAGATACGCAGTATTTT	CASSHPKGETGSTDTQYF
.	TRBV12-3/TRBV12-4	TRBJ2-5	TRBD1	TGTGCCAGCAGAGGGACAGGGAAAGAGACCCAGTACTTC	CASRGTGKETQYF
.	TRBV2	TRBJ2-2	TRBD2	TGTGCCAGCAGTGGCGGGGGGACCGGGGAGCTGTTTTTT	CASSGGGTGELFF
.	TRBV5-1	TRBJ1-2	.	TGCGCCAGCAGGGCAGAGACTAACTATGGCTACACCTTC	CASRAETNYGYTF
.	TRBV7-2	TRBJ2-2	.	TGTGCCAGCAGCTTAGGAGGGGTGACCAACACCGGGGAGCTGTTTTTT	CASSLGGVTNTGELFF
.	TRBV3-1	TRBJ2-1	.	TGTGCCAGCAGCCAAGGCGGGCAGGGCTCCTACAATGAGCAGTTCTTC	CASSQGGQGSYNEQFF
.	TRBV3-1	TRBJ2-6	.	TGTGCCAGCAGGGATCTCTCTGGGGCCAACGTCCTGACTTTC	CASRDLSGANVLTF
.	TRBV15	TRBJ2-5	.	TGTGCCACCAGCTCACATATCCAAGAGACCCAGTACTTC	CATSSHIQETQYF
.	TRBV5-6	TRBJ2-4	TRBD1	TGTGCCAGCAGCGGGGGGACAGGGTTAAACATTCAGTACTTC	CASSGGTGLNIQYF
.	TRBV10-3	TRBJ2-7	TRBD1	TGTGCCATCAGCGACAGGGGGTATGGCTACGAGCAGTACTTC	CAISDRGYGYEQYF
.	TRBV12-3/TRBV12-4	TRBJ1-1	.	TGTGCCAGCGAGAAGACAAGGGACACTGAAGCTTTCTTT	CASEKTRDTEAFF
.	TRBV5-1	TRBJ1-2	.	TGCGCCAGCAGCTTGGACAGGAAAATCGGCTTC	CASSLDRKIGF
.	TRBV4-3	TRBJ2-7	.	TGCGCCAGCAGCCAAGTACGGACAGCTAATTACGAGCAGTACTTC	CASSQVRTANYEQYF
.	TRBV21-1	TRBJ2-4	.	TGTGCCAGCAGCAAAGGACCCAGGGATTGCATTCAGTACTTC	CASSKGPRDCIQYF
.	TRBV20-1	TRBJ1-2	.	TGCAGTGCGGCGTTTGGGGTCAGTGAGGGCTACACCTTC	CSAAFGVSEGYTF
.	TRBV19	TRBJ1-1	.	TGTGCCAGTAGTGACACTAGGGGCACTGAAGCTTTCTTT	CASSDTRGTEAFF
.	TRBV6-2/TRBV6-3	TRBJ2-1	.	TGTGCCAGCTTAGGCGAAGCGGCTGTAAGATACAATGAGCAGTTCTTC	CASLGEAAVRYNEQFF
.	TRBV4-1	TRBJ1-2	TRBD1	TGCGCCAGCAGCCCATCCCCCCGACAGGGGGCGAAAAACTATGGCTACACCTTC	CASSPSPRQGAKNYGYTF
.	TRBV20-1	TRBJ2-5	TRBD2	TGCAGTGCTAGAGGGACTAGCGCCTTAACCCAAGAGACCCAGTACTTC	CSARGTSALTQETQYF
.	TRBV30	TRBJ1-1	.	TGTGCCTGGAGCCCTCTCACCTTGAACACTGAAGCTTTCTTT	CAWSPLTLNTEAFF
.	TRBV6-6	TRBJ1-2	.	TGTGCCAGCAGTTACAACGTGGGCTACACCTTC	CASSYNVGYTF
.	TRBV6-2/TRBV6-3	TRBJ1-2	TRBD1	TGTGCCAGCAGCTCCCGACCGGGACAGGGACCTTCTGGCTACACCTTC	CASSSRPGQGPSGYTF
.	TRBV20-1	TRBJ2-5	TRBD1	TGCAGTGCCCTTGCCCCCGCACAGGGGGAGACCCAGTACTTC	CSALAPAQGETQYF
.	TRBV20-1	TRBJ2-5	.	TGCAGTGCTAGAGAGGGCGGTCCCGAGGCCCAGTACTTC	CSAREGGPEAQYF
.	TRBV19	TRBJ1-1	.	TGTGCCAGTAGTATCACACCCATGAACACTGAAGCTTTCTTT	CASSITPMNTEAFF
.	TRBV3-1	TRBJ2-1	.	TGTGCCAGCAGCCACCGCAATGAGCAGTTCTTC	CASSHRNEQFF
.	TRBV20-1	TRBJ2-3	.	TGCAGTGCTAGATTTGCGGTCACAGATACGCAGTATTTT	CSARFAVTDTQYF
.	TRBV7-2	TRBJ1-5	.	TGTGCCAGCAGCTCTCCGTCCCAGCCCCAGCATTTT	CASSSPSQPQHF
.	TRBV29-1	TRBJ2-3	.	TGCAGCGTTGGGGCGGGTGTCTCTAGCACAGATACGCAGTATTTT	CSVGAGVSSTDTQYF
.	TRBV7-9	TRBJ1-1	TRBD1	TGTGCCAGCAGCCGGGACAGGGGGCTAATGAACACTGAAGCTTTCTTT	CASSRDRGLMNTEAFF
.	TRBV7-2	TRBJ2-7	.	TGTGCCAGCAGCGTTCAGCAAGGGGACTACGAGCAGTACTTC	CASSVQQGDYEQYF
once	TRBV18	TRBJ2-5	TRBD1	TGTGCCAGCTCACCGGGCAGGGGGCAAGAGACCCAGTACTTC	CASSPGRGQETQYF
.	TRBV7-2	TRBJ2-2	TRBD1	TGTGCCAGCAGGGAGGACAGGGCGAACACCGGGGAGCTGTTTTTT	CASREDRANTGELFF
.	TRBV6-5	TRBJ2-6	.	TGTGCCAGCAGTTTAATATCTGGGGGGGCCAACGTCCTGACTTTC	CASSLISGGANVLTF
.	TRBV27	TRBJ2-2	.	TGTGCCAGCAGTTCTGGGTACACCGGGGAGCTGTTTTTT	CASSSGYTGELFF
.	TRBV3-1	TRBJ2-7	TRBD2	TGTGCCAGCAGCCACCAGGGACTAGCGGAAACCGCCCGTCGGAACGAGCAGTACTTC	CASSHQGLAETARRNEQYF
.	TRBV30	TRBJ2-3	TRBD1	TGTGCCTTTGGCAGGGGGCCAGATACGCAGTATTTT	CAFGRGPDTQYF
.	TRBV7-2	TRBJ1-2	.	TGTGCCAGCAGCTTAGTCGGATATCGTGGCTACACCTTC	CASSLVGYRGYTF